One sample yielded the 27 T cell receptor beta chains listed below, sequenced in a study of blood T cells in healthy people across ages. Together with a sample-barcoded 5' primer, a J-beta primer mix was included in a second PCR lasting about 6 to 11 cycles. MiXCR, run by TCRdb on the 5' RACE reads, gives a single entry per CDR3 protein. The sample yields about 1.1 million distinct CDR3 sequences, 35% to 45% seen once. Sequences were obtained from blood. The receptors derive from a man younger than 35 in good health.

The chain recombines TRBV3-1 with TRBJ1-1, with 7 positions matching TRBD1. Germline V lookup: CDR1 LGHDT, CDR2 YNNKEL (reference sequence). V trimming: 3 bases; J trimming: 2 bases; junction bases outside the gene matches: 6. The CDR3 length is 15 residues. The CDR3 nucleotides read TGTGCCAGCAGCCAGGAGGGACAGCCAAACACTGAAGCTTTCTTT. Amino acid sequence: CASSQEGQPNTEAFF.

V is TRBV5-1 and J is TRBJ2-3, with D possibly being TRBD2 (6 bases). The CDR3 sequence is 14 residues long. V was cut by 2 bases and J by 2 bases, with 9 bases left in between. CDR1 and CDR2 (germline): SGHRS, YFSETQ. The CDR3 reads CASSFSGHTDTQYF. The CDR3 bases are TGCGCCAGCAGCTTTAGCGGACACACAGATACGCAGTATTTT.

This clonotype was seen a handful of times. The chain uses TRBV10-3 and TRBJ2-3; no reliable D call. This CDR3 region has 17 residues. Germline V CDR1 and CDR2: ENHRY, SYGVKD. Trimming stripped 1 base from V and 2 bases from J, with 16 bases between. The CDR3 protein is CAISELSSKGITDTQYF. Written as DNA, the CDR3 is TGTGCCATCAGTGAGTTAAGTTCGAAAGGAATCACAGATACGCAGTATTTT.

V usage is TRBV28 and J usage is TRBJ2-4; tentative D call: TRBD1 (6 bases). Trimming shortened V by 3 bases and J by 4 bases, and 16 bases separated the two germline ends. CDR3 length: 16 amino acids. From germline, CDR1 is MDHEN and CDR2 SYDVKM. The CDR3 is CASSFNTGTRKNIQYF. DNA of the CDR3: TGTGCCAGCAGTTTTAACACCGGGACACGGAAAAACATTCAGTACTTC.

This clonotype was observed a handful of times. The rearrangement uses TRBV12-5 and TRBJ1-2; the D gene is possibly TRBD1 (5 bases). Trimming stripped 3 bases from V and 0 bases from J, with 14 bases between. This CDR3 spans 16 amino acids. Germline CDR1 LGHNT, CDR2 FRNRAP. In DNA form, the CDR3 reads TGTGCTAGTGGTTTCCTCCGGGACCGCACTAACTATGGCTACACCTTC. It yields the protein CASGFLRDRTNYGYTF.

This clonotype has more than one count but fewer than ten. The J gene is TRBJ2-5, the V gene TRBV9; D possibly corresponds to TRBD2 (6 bases). Per germline, CDR1 SGDLS and CDR2 YYNGEE. CDR3 length equals 16 residues. The V gene lost 4 bases and the J gene lost 5 bases, with 21 bases spanning the gap. CDR3 DNA: TGTGCCAGCAGCTCAGATGGGGGGACCTTTCAGGAGACCCAGTACTTC. Translated, it gives CASSSDGGTFQETQYF.

The chain recombines TRBV2 with TRBJ1-2; 8 bases map to TRBD1. The germline CDR1 and CDR2 sequences are SNHLY and FYNNEI. V was pared by 4 bases and J by 7 bases, with 8 bases of the junction left unmatched. This CDR3 has 14 amino acids. In DNA form, the CDR3 reads TGTGCCAGCAGTGTCGGGCAGGGGGCAGGTGGCTACACCTTC. Its protein product is CASSVGQGAGGYTF.

This clonotype has a handful of counts. The chain is built from TRBV7-2 and TRBJ2-3, with D perhaps TRBD2 (6 bases). This CDR3 contains 13 residues. Germline assignment: CDR1 SGHTA and CDR2 FQGNSA. Between the trimmed V and J ends, which lost 5 bases and 4 bases, there was a span of 10 bases. The CDR3 sequence is CASSAGPADTQYF. The CDR3, as DNA: TGTGCCAGCAGCGCGGGACCTGCAGATACGCAGTATTTT. Based on the CDR3 plus reference TRBV7-2 and TRBJ2-3, the full variable domain is GAGVSQSPSNKVTEKGKDVELRCDPISGHTALYWYRQSLGQGLEFLIYFQGNSAPDKSGLPSDRFSAERTGGSVSTLTIQRTQQEDSAVYLCASSAGPADTQYFGPGTRLTVL.

The genes are TRBV12-3 or TRBV12-4 and TRBJ2-1; unclear D gene. This CDR3 comprises 13 residues. V dropped 4 bases and J dropped 8 bases, with 12 bases sitting between them. The CDR3 coding sequence is TGTGCCAGCAGTTGTCCCCCTGGGGATGAGCAGTTCTTC. Residues: CASSCPPGDEQFF.

V gene TRBV12-3 or TRBV12-4 combines with J gene TRBJ1-5; no clear D gene. V dropped 5 bases and J dropped 6 bases, with 17 bases sitting between them. The length of the CDR3 is 15 residues. DNA for the CDR3: TGTGCCAGCAGTCCCCCCGCGTCAGTAGGTCAGCCCCAGCATTTT. Encoded protein: CASSPPASVGQPQHF.

This clonotype was counted a few times. Germline and junction disagree at one end, which may indicate a read error. CDR3 sequence (DNA): TGTACTAGTGGCGGGACTAGTCGCAATGAGCAGTTCTTC. It codes for CTSGGTSRNEQFF. The chain couples TRBV12-5 to TRBJ2-1; 8 bases fit TRBD2. This CDR3 contains 13 residues. CDR1 LGHNT and CDR2 FRNRAP come from the germline V gene.

V usage is TRBV7-2 and J usage is TRBJ1-4, with D hard to call. This CDR3 has 14 residues. V was trimmed by 1 base and J by 7 bases, leaving 10 bases between them. Germline V gene lookup returns CDR1 SGHTA and CDR2 FQGNSA. CDR3 bases: TGTGCCAGCAGCTTAGGCAGCTTAGTTGAAAAACTGTTTTTT. This gives the protein CASSLGSLVEKLFF.

This chain uses TRBV21-1 with TRBJ1-6; the tabulated D call, TRBD1, remains unverified against the DNA. TRBV21-1 is an annotated pseudogene. The CDR3 loop spans 15 amino acids. The CDR3 here is CASSFGTGENSPLHF. CDR3 DNA: TGTGCCAGCAGCTTCGGGACAGGGGAGAATTCACCCCTCCACTTT.

The chain employs TRBV20-1 and TRBJ2-1, with 10 positions matching TRBD1. This CDR3 region has 16 residues. Trimming took 3 bases from V and 4 from J; bases not matched to a gene: 9. Per the germline V gene, CDR1 is DFQATT and CDR2 is SNEGSKA (reference sequence). The CDR3 spells CSASRVGQGLYNEQFF. The CDR3 region has the DNA TGCAGTGCTAGTCGCGTGGGACAGGGGTTGTACAATGAGCAGTTCTTC.

This clonotype has just one count. The chain recombines TRBV4-2 with TRBJ1-4; D unresolved. The germline V gene encodes CDR1 LGHNA and CDR2 YNFKEQ. The CDR3 length is 16 residues. V lost 1 base to trimming and J lost 2 bases, with 11 bases between them. The CDR3 loop reads CASSQGSGSTNEKLFF. CDR3 sequence (DNA): TGTGCCAGCAGCCAAGGGTCGGGATCGACTAATGAAAAACTGTTTTTT.

The rearrangement joins TRBV5-1 to TRBJ1-1; a possible D gene is TRBD1 (6 bases). The CDR3 spans 14 residues. From germline, CDR1 is SGHRS and CDR2 YFSETQ. V shed 7 bases and J shed 4 bases, with 17 bases lying between them. The CDR3 reads CASLGDTRSTEAFF. Here the CDR3 DNA reads TGCGCCAGCCTAGGGGACACTCGAAGCACTGAAGCTTTCTTT. The whole variable domain, filled in from reference TRBV5-1 and TRBJ1-1, reads KAGVTQTPRYLIKTRGQQVTLSCSPISGHRSVSWYQQTPGQGLQFLFEYFSETQRNKGNFPGRFSGRQFSNSRSEMNVSTLELGDSALYLCASLGDTRSTEAFFGQGTRLTVV.

The chain carries TRBV5-5 and TRBJ1-5, with D unresolved. This CDR3 spans 17 amino acids. Germline V lookup: CDR1 SGHKS, CDR2 YYEKEE (reference sequence). Trimming shortened V by 1 base and J by 0 bases, and 14 bases separated the two germline ends. The CDR3 DNA follows: TGTGCCAGCAGCTTGTATTGGTCCAGAAATAGCAATCAGCCCCAGCATTTT. This encodes CASSLYWSRNSNQPQHF.

The rearrangement uses TRBV2 and TRBJ2-1; TRBD2 matches 9 bases. The J call could be wrong; TRBJ2-7 is a better fit for the DNA end. Germline values: CDR1 SNHLY, CDR2 FYNNEI. The CDR3 loop spans 18 amino acids. The CDR3 loop is CASSERGPSGDSYNEQYF. In DNA, the CDR3 is TGTGCCAGCAGTGAACGAGGGCCTAGCGGGGACTCCTACAATGAGCAGTACTTC.

The J gene is TRBJ1-2, the V gene TRBV7-2; D is ambiguous. The CDR3 covers 11 residues. Trimming took 3 bases from V and 12 from J, leaving 11 bases between them. Germline V gives CDR1 SGHTA, CDR2 FQGNSA. CDR3 sequence (DNA): TGTGCCAGCAGCTTTGCAGGCATGAACACCTTC. Amino acids: CASSFAGMNTF.

This chain links TRBV4-1 with TRBJ2-5; D not resolved. This CDR3 contains 17 residues. V shed 0 bases and J shed 4 bases, with 18 bases lying between them. Germline CDR1 reads MGHRA; CDR2 reads YSYEKL. The CDR3 loop reads CASSQEVAAFGRETQYF. The CDR3, as DNA: TGCGCCAGCAGCCAAGAGGTAGCTGCTTTCGGGCGAGAGACCCAGTACTTC.

A few counts support this clonotype. The chain joins TRBV27 to TRBJ1-4; 8 nucleotides align to TRBD1. The CDR3 spans 15 residues. Per germline, CDR1 MNHEY and CDR2 SMNVEV (reference sequence). The ends lost 6 bases at V and 5 bases at J; junction bases unmatched: 8. Here the CDR3 reads CASSSRDRRNEKLFF. CDR3 nucleotide sequence: TGTGCCAGCAGCAGCCGGGACAGGCGGAATGAAAAACTGTTTTTT.

This clonotype was recorded a few times. One end of the junction is discordant with germline, which a read error may explain. This chain links TRBV7-9 with TRBJ1-1; no clear D gene. CDR1 is SEHNR, CDR2 FQNEAQ, per germline (reference sequence). There are 16 residues in the CDR3. The CDR3 loop reads CASSSLLAGLNTEAFF. CDR3 coding DNA: TGTGCCAGTAGCTCGCTATTAGCAGGTTTGAACACTGAAGCTTTCTTT.

The chain combines TRBV29-1 with TRBJ2-4, with 9 positions matching TRBD1. This CDR3 is 10 amino acids long. V shed 6 bases, J shed 15 bases, and the junction held 6 bases outside the gene matches. CDR1 and CDR2 (germline): SQVTM, ANQGSEA. The chain's CDR3 is CSVQWDRVYF. For the CDR3, the DNA is TGCAGCGTGCAATGGGACAGGGTGTACTTC.

The chain recombines TRBV7-2 with TRBJ1-5; D is unclear. From germline, CDR1 is SGHTA and CDR2 FQGNSA. This CDR3 has 15 residues. Trimming took 5 bases from V and 6 from J, leaving 17 bases between them. The CDR3 nucleotides are TGTGCCAGCAGCCGACGGCCAGGTTCAGGTCAGCCCCAGCATTTT. Translation gives CASSRRPGSGQPQHF.

This chain links TRBV27 with TRBJ2-3, with 7 bases aligning to TRBD1. The trim removed 3 bases at V and 1 base at J, leaving 7 bases unmatched. This CDR3 spans 16 amino acids. Germline V CDR1 and CDR2: MNHEY, SMNVEV (reference sequence). The CDR3 reads CASSFMDRWGTDTQYF. The CDR3 coding sequence is TGTGCCAGCAGTTTCATGGACAGGTGGGGCACAGATACGCAGTATTTT.

The CDR3 sequence is CSAPSLAVSYNEQFF. DNA for the CDR3: TGCAGTGCACCATCCCTAGCGGTCTCCTACAATGAGCAGTTCTTC. V usage is TRBV20-1 and J usage is TRBJ2-1; 7 nucleotides line up with TRBD2. V was clipped by 6 bases and J by 0 bases; unmatched bases: 8. CDR1 and CDR2 from the germline V gene are DFQATT and SNEGSKA (reference sequence). The CDR3 consists of 15 residues.

J is TRBJ2-7 and V is TRBV29-1, with D maybe TRBD2 (6 bases). CDR3 length equals 16 residues. Germline V CDR1 and CDR2: SQVTM, ANQGSEA. Trimming stripped 0 bases from V and 7 bases from J, with 22 bases between. CDR3 nucleotides: TGCAGCGTTGAAGACCTCTTGGGCCGTGGAGGGAATGAGCAGTACTTC. It encodes CSVEDLLGRGGNEQYF.